Below are 21 T cell receptor beta chains sequenced from a single sample in a study of cytomegalovirus exposure and HLA in healthy donors. This PCR relied on a set of 60 Vbeta primers and 13 Jbeta primers. The table came from immunoSEQ multiplex PCR; TCRdb's copy has only in-frame clones and leaves some out. Found here are about 200,000 clones, 79% of them singletons; the top ten hold less than 2%. The material sequenced was PBMCs. Receptors were obtained from a man in his forties or fifties in good health and CMV-seronegative.

The chain links TRBV28 to TRBJ2-5; the match to TRBD1 covers 8 bases. Germline V CDR1 and CDR2: MDHEN, SYDVKM. The CDR3 spans 16 residues. Trimming took 2 bases from V and 5 from J; bases not matched to a gene: 10. CDR3 DNA: TGTGCCAGCAGTTTAAACGCAGGGGGCAGCGTCGAGACCCAGTACTTC. This translates into CASSLNAGGSVETQYF.

V and J are TRBV28 and TRBJ2-2, with D possibly being TRBD1 (7 bases). The CDR3 runs 15 residues. Deletions cut 7 bases from V and 5 bases from J, with 17 bases between. Germline V CDR1 and CDR2: MDHEN, SYDVKM. DNA for the CDR3: TGTGCCAGCAAAAGACAGGGCGGAGGGACCGGGGAGCTGTTTTTT. This encodes CASKRQGGGTGELFF.

The gene calls are TRBV11-2 and TRBJ2-1; no definite D call. V shed 2 bases and J shed 7 bases, with 6 bases lying between them. Germline V CDR1 and CDR2: SGHAT, FQNNGV. There are 12 residues in the CDR3. The CDR3 coding sequence is TGTGCCAGCAGCTTAATGAGGAATGAGCAGTTCTTC. It translates to CASSLMRNEQFF.

V usage is TRBV9 and J usage is TRBJ2-2, with a possible D match to TRBD2 (5 bases). The CDR3 spans 15 residues. V was pared by 4 bases and J by 4 bases, with 14 bases between. CDR1 and CDR2 from the germline V gene are SGDLS and YYNGEE. CDR3 loop: CASSWRQGSTGELFF. In nucleotides, the CDR3 is TGTGCCAGCAGCTGGCGACAAGGGAGCACCGGGGAGCTGTTTTTT.

The chain is built from TRBV15 and TRBJ2-7, with D perhaps TRBD1 (7 bases). The germline V gene has CDR1 LNHNV and CDR2 YYDKDF (reference sequence). The CDR3 length is 16 residues. Trimming shortened V by 5 bases and J by 6 bases, and 23 bases separated the two germline ends. The CDR3 DNA sequence: TGTGCCACCAGCCCCCCCGGAGGGGGACAGAAAGGCGAGCAGTACTTC. Protein product: CATSPPGGGQKGEQYF.

V usage is TRBV2 and J usage is TRBJ1-3, with 9 bases lining up with TRBD1. CDR1 is SNHLY and CDR2 is FYNNEI in the germline V gene. The V and J ends lost 6 bases and 2 bases, in that order; junction bases with no gene match: 2. The CDR3 is 14 amino acids. The CDR3 coding sequence is TGTGCCAGCAGGGGGGACAGGGCTGGAAACACCATATATTTT. As protein: CASRGDRAGNTIYF. Filled out from reference TRBV2 and TRBJ1-3, the complete variable domain reads EPEVTQTPSHQVTQMGQEVILRCVPISNHLYFYWYRQILGQKVEFLVSFYNNEISEKSEIFDDQFSVERPDGSNFTLKIRSTKLEDSAMYFCASRGDRAGNTIYFGEGSWLTVV.

This clone has a handful of counts. The V gene is TRBV5-4, the J gene TRBJ2-7; 8 nucleotides match TRBD1. Germline trimming cut 3 bases from V and 3 bases from J; bases unmatched to any gene: 8. Germline V gives CDR1 SGHNT, CDR2 YYREEE (reference sequence). The CDR3 length is 15 residues. For the CDR3, the DNA is TGTGCCAGCAGCTCAATTGGGACAGGCCGCTACGAGCAGTACTTC. It specifies CASSSIGTGRYEQYF.

The chain joins TRBV7-9 to TRBJ2-2; D ambiguous. Looked up from germline, CDR1 is SEHNR and CDR2 is FQNEAQ (reference sequence). The CDR3 runs 13 residues. The V end lost 4 bases, the J end lost 9 bases, and 12 bases lay between the germline ends. CDR3 region: CASSSHQARELFF. The CDR3 nucleotides read TGTGCCAGCAGCTCCCACCAGGCCCGGGAGCTGTTTTTT.

The V and J genes are TRBV27 and TRBJ1-5, with TRBD1 matching 7 bases. The germline CDR1 and CDR2 sequences are MNHEY and SMNVEV (reference sequence). With V trimmed by 7 bases and J by 6 bases, 12 bases remained unmatched. The CDR3 runs 15 residues. The CDR3, as DNA: TGTGCCAGCAAACTCCTTGGAGGGGGCGGTCAGCCCCAGCATTTT. Protein product: CASKLLGGGGQPQHF.

This chain connects TRBV7-3 to TRBJ2-1; 11 nucleotides align to TRBD1. CDR3 length: 18 residues. Germline trimming cut 5 bases from V and 1 base from J; bases unmatched to any gene: 10. CDR1 SGHTA and CDR2 FQGTGA come from the germline V gene. DNA for the CDR3: TGTGCCAGCAGCGAAGGGACAGGGGGAATGCTATCCTACAATGAGCAGTTCTTC. This gives the protein CASSEGTGGMLSYNEQFF.

The chain recombines TRBV27 with TRBJ1-6; no definite D call. V was pared by 7 bases and J by 0 bases, with 7 bases between. This CDR3 region has 14 residues. Germline V gene data show CDR1 as MNHEY and CDR2 as SMNVEV (reference sequence). CDR3 region: CASMSSSYNSPLHF. CDR3 nucleotide sequence: TGTGCCAGCATGTCCAGCTCCTATAATTCACCCCTCCACTTT.

The J gene is TRBJ2-7, the V gene TRBV29-1; TRBD2 matches at 7 bases. Germline V gene sequence: CDR1 SQVTM, CDR2 ANQGSEA. The CDR3 has 14 residues. The trim removed 4 bases at V and 2 bases at J, leaving 8 bases unmatched. Here the CDR3 DNA reads TGCAGCGTTGTCGGGCTAGCGGCAACCTACGAGCAGTACTTC. It codes for CSVVGLAATYEQYF.

The chain carries TRBV11-1 and TRBJ2-4; 9 bases match TRBD2. Germline trimming cut 3 bases from V and 7 bases from J; bases unmatched to any gene: 7. Germline V lookup: CDR1 SGHAT, CDR2 FQDESV (reference sequence). The CDR3 runs to 15 residues. DNA of the CDR3: TGTGCCAGCAGCTTCTCTAGCGGGATGAACAACATTCAGTACTTC. Translated: CASSFSSGMNNIQYF.

The chain links TRBV5-1 to TRBJ2-5; 7 bases agree with TRBD1. Germline V lookup: CDR1 SGHRS, CDR2 YFSETQ. Trimming removed 4 bases from V and 0 bases from J; junction bases left unmatched: 6. The CDR3 sequence is 15 residues long. The DNA of the CDR3 is TGCGCCAGCAGCCTGCAGGGACAGTACCAAGAGACCCAGTACTTC. Protein sequence: CASSLQGQYQETQYF.

This clone has only a few counts. The V and J genes are TRBV5-1 and TRBJ2-1; 11 nucleotides line up with TRBD2. The CDR3 consists of 15 residues. V shed 3 bases and J 6 bases; nucleotides not matched to a gene: 5. Germline lookup yields CDR1 SGHRS and CDR2 YFSETQ. The DNA of the CDR3 is TGCGCCAGCAGCTCACTAGCGGGAGACATCAATGAGCAGTTCTTC. It translates to CASSSLAGDINEQFF.

The chain links TRBV11-2 to TRBJ2-2; maybe TRBD1 (6 bases). Trimming shortened V by 2 bases and J by 1 base, and 8 bases separated the two germline ends. CDR1 and CDR2 from the germline V gene are SGHAT and FQNNGV. This CDR3 has 15 amino acids. CDR3 in amino acids: CASSLRGGNTGELFF. The CDR3 DNA reads TGTGCCAGCAGCTTACGAGGGGGGAACACCGGGGAGCTGTTTTTT.

The CDR3 DNA is TGCGCCAGCAGCCATACCCCAACAGGGAGAAACACCATATATTTT. Its translation: CASSHTPTGRNTIYF. V usage is TRBV4-1 and J usage is TRBJ1-3; D may be TRBD1 (6 bases). The V gene lost 3 bases and the J gene lost 5 bases, with 14 bases spanning the gap. Germline lookup yields CDR1 MGHRA and CDR2 YSYEKL. CDR3 length: 15 amino acids.

The chain combines TRBV7-9 with TRBJ1-4; D remains unclear. V was cut by 6 bases and J by 8 bases, with 16 bases left in between. Germline V gene lookup returns CDR1 SEHNR and CDR2 FQNEAQ (reference sequence). The CDR3 covers 14 residues. CDR3 nucleotides: TGTGCCAGCAGGCTGACGGGTACGGGAGAAAAACTGTTTTTT. This gives the protein CASRLTGTGEKLFF.

The chain carries TRBV27 and TRBJ2-2; D remains unclear. The CDR3 has 12 amino acids. CDR1 is MNHEY and CDR2 is SMNVEV in the germline V gene (reference sequence). V shed 5 bases and J shed 3 bases, with 4 bases lying between them. In DNA, the CDR3 is TGTGCCAGCAGTCCTTACACCGGGGAGCTGTTTTTT. The encoded protein is CASSPYTGELFF.

This chain uses TRBV19 with TRBJ2-1, with D possibly being TRBD2 (5 bases). This CDR3 is 13 amino acids long. Germline assignment: CDR1 LNHDA and CDR2 SQIVND (reference sequence). Trimming took 7 bases from V and 7 from J, leaving 14 bases between them. CDR3 in amino acids: CASTMVTSNEQFF. Here the CDR3 DNA reads TGTGCCAGTACCATGGTAACTAGTAATGAGCAGTTCTTC.

V usage is TRBV30 and J usage is TRBJ1-1, with D perhaps TRBD1 (6 bases). Germline loops: CDR1 GTSNPN, CDR2 SVGIG (reference sequence). Trimming stripped 5 bases from V and 0 bases from J, with 13 bases between. The CDR3 loop spans 14 amino acids. The CDR3 DNA reads TGTGCCTGGCAGCGGACAGCCTTGAACACTGAAGCTTTCTTT. Encoded protein: CAWQRTALNTEAFF. Together with reference TRBV30 and TRBJ1-1, the CDR3 gives the full variable domain: SQTIHQWPATLVQPVGSPLSLECTVEGTSNPNLYWYRQAAGRGLQLLFYSVGIGQISSEVPQNLSASRPQDRQFILSSKKLLLSDSGFYLCAWQRTALNTEAFFGQGTRLTVV.